The present T cell receptor beta chain was sequenced within a study of PD-1 blockade in classical Hodgkin lymphoma. This clone came up once. Its antigen is not known. Sequencing used immunoSEQ multiplex PCR; TCRdb keeps in-frame clones, though not all of them. This sample has 20,000 to 25,000 clones, with approximately 80% found just once. Study results and limitations: The causes of the repertoire differences, possibly disease activity or prior therapy, remain undefined. CD4+ but not CD8+ TCR diversity rose significantly by C4D1. In newly diagnosed patients, baseline TCR diversity was reportedly below that of healthy donors.

Deletions cut 4 bases from V and 0 bases from J, with 9 bases between. CDR1 is SEHNR and CDR2 is FQNEAQ in the germline V gene (reference sequence). This CDR3 region has 14 residues. In every patient, relapse followed autologous stem cell transplantation, while exposure to brentuximab vedotin differed. The chain is built from TRBV7-9 and TRBJ2-5; D is unresolved. The sample was peripheral blood mononuclear cells (PBMCs), taken before the second cycle of nivolumab. The receptor comes from a human donor with classical Hodgkin lymphoma. The CDR3 sequence is CASSYQSNQETQYF. CDR3 bases: TGTGCCAGCAGCTATCAGAGCAACCAAGAGACCCAGTACTTC.